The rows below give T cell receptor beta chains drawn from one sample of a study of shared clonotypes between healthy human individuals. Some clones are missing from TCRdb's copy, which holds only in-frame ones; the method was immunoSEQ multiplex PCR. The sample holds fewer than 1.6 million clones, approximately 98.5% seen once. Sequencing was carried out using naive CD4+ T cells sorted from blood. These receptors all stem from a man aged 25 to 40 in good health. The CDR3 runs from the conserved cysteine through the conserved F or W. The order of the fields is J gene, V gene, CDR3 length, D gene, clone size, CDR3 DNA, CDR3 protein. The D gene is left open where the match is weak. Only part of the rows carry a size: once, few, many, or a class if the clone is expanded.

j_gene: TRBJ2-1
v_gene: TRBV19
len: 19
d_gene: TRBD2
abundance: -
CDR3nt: TGTGCCAGTAGTATCCCCAAATCTGGGACTAGCGGGAGGAGCAATGAGCAGTTCTTC
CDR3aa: CASSIPKSGTSGRSNEQFF

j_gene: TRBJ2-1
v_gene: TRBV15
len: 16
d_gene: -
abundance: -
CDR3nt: TGTGCCACCAGCGCCCAATTAGTCACCGCCGCCAATGAGCAGTTCTTC
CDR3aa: CATSAQLVTAANEQFF

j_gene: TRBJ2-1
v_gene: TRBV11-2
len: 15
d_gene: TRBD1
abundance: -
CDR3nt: TGTGCCAGCAGCTCACGGGGACAGTACTACAATGAGCAGTTCTTC
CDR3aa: CASSSRGQYYNEQFF

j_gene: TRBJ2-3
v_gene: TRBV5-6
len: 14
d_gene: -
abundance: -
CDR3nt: TGTGCCAGCAGCTTGCAAGGGGGCACAGATACGCAGTATTTT
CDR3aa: CASSLQGGTDTQYF

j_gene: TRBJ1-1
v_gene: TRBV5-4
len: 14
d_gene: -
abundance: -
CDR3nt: TGTGCCAGCAGCTTGCCTGGGGGGAACACTGAAGCTTTCTTT
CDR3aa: CASSLPGGNTEAFF

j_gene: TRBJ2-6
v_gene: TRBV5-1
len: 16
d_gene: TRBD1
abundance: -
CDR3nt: TGCGCCAGCAGGACAGGGGTTGTCTCTGGGGCCAACGTCCTGACTTTC
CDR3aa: CASRTGVVSGANVLTF

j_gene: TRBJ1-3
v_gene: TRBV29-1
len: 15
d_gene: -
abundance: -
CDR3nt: TGCAGCGTTGATTCCACCAAGGACTCTGGAAACACCATATATTTT
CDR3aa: CSVDSTKDSGNTIYF

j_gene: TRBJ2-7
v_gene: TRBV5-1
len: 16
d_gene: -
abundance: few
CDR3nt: TGCGCCAGCAGTAAGGATAACCGACAGTACACCTACGAGCAGTACTTC
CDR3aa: CASSKDNRQYTYEQYF

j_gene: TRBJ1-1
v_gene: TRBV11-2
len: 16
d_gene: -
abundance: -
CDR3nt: TGTGCCAGCAGCTTAGATCGACAGCCCTTGAACACTGAAGCTTTCTTT
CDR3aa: CASSLDRQPLNTEAFF

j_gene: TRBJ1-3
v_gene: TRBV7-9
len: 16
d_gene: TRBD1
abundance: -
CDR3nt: TGTGCCAGCAGCTTACCCACCCGGACAGGCGGAAACACCATATATTTT
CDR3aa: CASSLPTRTGGNTIYF

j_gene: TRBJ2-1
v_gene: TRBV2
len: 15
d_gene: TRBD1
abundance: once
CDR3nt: TGTGCCAGCACCCGAGGGACAGGCCCCAACAATGAGCAGTTCTTC
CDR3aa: CASTRGTGPNNEQFF

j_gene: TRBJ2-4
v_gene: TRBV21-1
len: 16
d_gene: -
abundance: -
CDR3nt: TGTGCCAGCACCTGTCCAGGGGAGGACACCAAAAACATTCAGTACTTC
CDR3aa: CASTCPGEDTKNIQYF

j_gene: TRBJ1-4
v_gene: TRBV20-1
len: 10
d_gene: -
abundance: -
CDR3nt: TGCAGTGCTAGAAGGGAAAAACTGTTTTTT
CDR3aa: CSARREKLFF

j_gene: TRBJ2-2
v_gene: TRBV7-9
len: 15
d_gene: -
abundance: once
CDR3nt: TGTGCCAGCAGCCCAAGCTACAAGAACACCGGGGAGCTGTTTTTT
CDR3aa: CASSPSYKNTGELFF

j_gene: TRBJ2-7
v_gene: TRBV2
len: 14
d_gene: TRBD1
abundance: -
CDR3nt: TGTGCCAGCAGACGACAGGGGGGTCCTGGGGAGCAGTACTTC
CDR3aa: CASRRQGGPGEQYF

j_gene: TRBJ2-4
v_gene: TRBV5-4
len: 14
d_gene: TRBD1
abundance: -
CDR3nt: TGTGCCAGCGGCCGACAGGGGGCAAGCAACATTCAGTACTTC
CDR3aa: CASGRQGASNIQYF

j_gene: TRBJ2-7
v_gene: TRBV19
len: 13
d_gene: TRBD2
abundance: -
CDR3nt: TGTGCCAGTAGGGTTAGCGGGAGCTACGAGCAGTACTTC
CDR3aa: CASRVSGSYEQYF